This T cell receptor (beta chain) was sequenced in a study of cytomegalovirus exposure and HLA in healthy donors. In the case of this clone: The antigen is unknown.

The ends lost 6 bases at V and 1 base at J; junction bases unmatched: 20. The CDR3 extends over 19 amino acids. Germline V gene sequence: CDR1 SGHRS, CDR2 YFSETQ. Study results and caveats: In a later analysis, donors in an Asian-associated ancestry cluster reportedly had fewer N-insertions in productive TCRs than the cohort mean. The later analysis indicated that the majority of CMV-associated TCR beta chains appeared HLA-restricted. In terms of immune exposure information, only CMV serostatus was available. Per a later analysis, 15,000 to 20,000 TCR beta sequences showed association with HLA alleles at 0.05 false discovery rate.

PCR was performed using 60 Vbeta and 13 Jbeta primers. Libraries were prepared by immunoSEQ multiplex PCR; TCRdb keeps only in-frame clonotypes and omits some of them. This repertoire shows around 130,000 clones, around 80% found once; its top ten account for 2.5% to 3%. The sequence derives from a woman in her late teens or twenties in good health and CMV-seropositive. What was sequenced was PBMCs. The rearrangement uses TRBV5-1 and TRBJ1-1; 8 positions agree with TRBD1. The DNA of the CDR3 is TGCGCCAGCACCGGTCGTGGGGACAGGCCCTCTCTTTCGAACACTGAAGCTTTCTTT. Translated: CASTGRGDRPSLSNTEAFF.